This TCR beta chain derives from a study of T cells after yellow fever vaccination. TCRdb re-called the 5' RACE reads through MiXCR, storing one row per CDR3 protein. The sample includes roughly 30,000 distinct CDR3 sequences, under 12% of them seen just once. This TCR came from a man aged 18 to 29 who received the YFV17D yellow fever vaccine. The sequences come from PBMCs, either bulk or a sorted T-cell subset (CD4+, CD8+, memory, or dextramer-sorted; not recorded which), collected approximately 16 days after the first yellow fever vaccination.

As DNA, the CDR3 is TGTGCCAGCAGCCCCGGGCCCCGCGGCACAGATACGCAGTATTTT. It yields the protein CASSPGPRGTDTQYF. The V call is TRBV5-6, the J call TRBJ2-3; the D is unclear. Germline-derived CDR1 and CDR2 are SGHDT and YYEEEE. The germline V and J ends were trimmed by 4 bases and 1 base, with 13 bases remaining between them. CDR3 length equals 15 residues.